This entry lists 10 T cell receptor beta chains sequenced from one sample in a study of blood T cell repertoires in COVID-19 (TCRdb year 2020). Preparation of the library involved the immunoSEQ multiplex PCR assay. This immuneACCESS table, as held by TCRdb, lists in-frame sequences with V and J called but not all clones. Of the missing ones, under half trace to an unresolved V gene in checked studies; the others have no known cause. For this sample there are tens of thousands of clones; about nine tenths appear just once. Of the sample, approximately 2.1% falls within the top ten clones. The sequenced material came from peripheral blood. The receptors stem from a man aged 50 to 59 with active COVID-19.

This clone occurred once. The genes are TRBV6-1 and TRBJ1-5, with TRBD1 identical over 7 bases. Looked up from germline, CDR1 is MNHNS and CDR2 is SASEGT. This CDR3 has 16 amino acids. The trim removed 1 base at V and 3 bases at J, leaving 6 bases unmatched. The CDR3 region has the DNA TGTGCCAGCAGTGAAGAGGTGGACAGGCCCAATCAGCCCCAGCATTTT. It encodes CASSEEVDRPNQPQHF.

The CDR3 sequence: CASSLGAGGTDTQYF. The DNA for the CDR3 is TGTGCCAGCAGCTTAGGCGCGGGGGGGACAGATACGCAGTATTTT. The V and J genes are TRBV5-4 and TRBJ2-3; 9 nucleotides match TRBD2. V shed 2 bases, J shed 3 bases, and the junction held 4 bases outside the gene matches. The length of the CDR3 is 15 residues. Germline assignment: CDR1 SGHNT and CDR2 YYREEE (reference sequence).

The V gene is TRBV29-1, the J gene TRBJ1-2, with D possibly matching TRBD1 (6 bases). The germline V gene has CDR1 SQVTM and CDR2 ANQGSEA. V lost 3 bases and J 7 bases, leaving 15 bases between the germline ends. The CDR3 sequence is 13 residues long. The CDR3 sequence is CSVDGGGPGGYTF. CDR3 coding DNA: TGCAGCGTTGATGGCGGGGGGCCGGGTGGCTACACCTTC.

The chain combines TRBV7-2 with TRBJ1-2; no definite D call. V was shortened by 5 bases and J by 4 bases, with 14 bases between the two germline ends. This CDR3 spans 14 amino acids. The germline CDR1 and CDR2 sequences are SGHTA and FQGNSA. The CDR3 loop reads CASSPREGTYGYTF. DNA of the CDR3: TGTGCCAGCAGCCCCCGGGAGGGAACCTATGGCTACACCTTC.

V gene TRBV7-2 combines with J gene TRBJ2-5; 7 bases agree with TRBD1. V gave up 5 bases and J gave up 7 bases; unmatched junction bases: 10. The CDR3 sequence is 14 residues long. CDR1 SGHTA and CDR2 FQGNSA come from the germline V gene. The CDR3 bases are TGTGCCAGCAGCCCGGCCACAGGGGACGGGACCCAGTACTTC. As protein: CASSPATGDGTQYF. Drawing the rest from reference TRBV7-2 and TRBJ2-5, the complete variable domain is GAGVSQSPSNKVTEKGKDVELRCDPISGHTALYWYRQSLGQGLEFLIYFQGNSAPDKSGLPSDRFSAERTGGSVSTLTIQRTQQEDSAVYLCASSPATGDGTQYFGPGTRLLVL.

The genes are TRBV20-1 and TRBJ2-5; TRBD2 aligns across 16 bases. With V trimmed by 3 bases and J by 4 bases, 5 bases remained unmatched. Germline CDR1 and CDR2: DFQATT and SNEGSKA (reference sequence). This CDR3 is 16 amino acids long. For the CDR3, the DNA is TGCAGTGCTAGTCCGGGGACTAGCGGGGGGGCAGAGACCCAGTACTTC. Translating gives CSASPGTSGGAETQYF.

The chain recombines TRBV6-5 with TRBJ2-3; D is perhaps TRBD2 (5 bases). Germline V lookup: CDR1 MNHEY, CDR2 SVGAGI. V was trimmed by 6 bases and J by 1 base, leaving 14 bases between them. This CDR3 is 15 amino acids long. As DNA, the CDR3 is TGTGCCAGCAGACCTGACGGGGTTGGCACAGATACGCAGTATTTT. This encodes CASRPDGVGTDTQYF.

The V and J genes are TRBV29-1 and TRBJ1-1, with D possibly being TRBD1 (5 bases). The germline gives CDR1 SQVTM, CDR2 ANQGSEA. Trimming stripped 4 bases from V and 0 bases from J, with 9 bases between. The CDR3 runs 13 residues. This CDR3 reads CSVGGSMNTEAFF. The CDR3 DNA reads TGCAGCGTTGGGGGCAGCATGAACACTGAAGCTTTCTTT.

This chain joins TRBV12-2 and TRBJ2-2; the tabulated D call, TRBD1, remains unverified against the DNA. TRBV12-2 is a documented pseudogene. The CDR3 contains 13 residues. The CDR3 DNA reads TGTGCAAGTCGCCAGGGTAACACCGGGGAGCTGTTTTTT. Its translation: CASRQGNTGELFF.

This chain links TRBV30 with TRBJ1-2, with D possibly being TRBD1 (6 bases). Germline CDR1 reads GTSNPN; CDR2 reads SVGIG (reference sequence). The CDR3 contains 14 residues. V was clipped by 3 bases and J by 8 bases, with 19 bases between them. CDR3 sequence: CAWRNKGGFPGYTF. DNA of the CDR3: TGTGCCTGGAGAAACAAGGGGGGGTTTCCGGGCTACACCTTC.